This TCR beta chain was observed in a study of blood T cell repertoires in COVID-19. On the study more broadly: In each case, the material was cDNA or gDNA derived from T cells, B-cell-depleted T cells, or PBMCs.

TCRdb's copy holds only in-frame clones and misses some; the assay was immunoSEQ multiplex PCR. Of 450,000 to 500,000 clones in the sample, 80% to 90% were seen once. Adults between roughly 18 and 95 years of age took part from fewer than 30 US areas. Which cohort a participant joined came from the clinical history participants gave. CDR3 length equals 14 residues. V dropped 1 base and J dropped 5 bases, with 6 bases sitting between them. The V gene's germline CDR1 is MNHEY and CDR2 SVGAGI. Sequencing was carried out using PBMCs or T cells enriched from blood (not recorded which). The source of this sequence is a woman between 55 and 75 years old who had recovered from COVID-19. This rearrangement joins TRBV6-5 to TRBJ1-6; D is undetermined. CDR3 DNA sequence: TGTGCCAGCAGTTACTACGACAATAATTCACCCCTCCACTTT. The encoded protein is CASSYYDNNSPLHF.